This T cell receptor beta chain is drawn from a study of cytomegalovirus exposure and HLA in healthy donors. Researchers ran the PCR with 60 Vbeta and 13 Jbeta primers. Measured with immunoSEQ multiplex PCR; TCRdb has only the in-frame clones, and not every one. This table lists around 100,000 clones. The germline V and J ends were trimmed by 0 bases and 4 bases, with 13 bases remaining between them. The CDR3 loop spans 16 amino acids. The germline gives CDR1 SGHRS, CDR2 YFSETQ. The rearrangement uses TRBV5-1 and TRBJ2-2, with D unclear. The source is a man aged 40-49 years in good health and CMV-seropositive. The source material was PBMCs. As DNA, the CDR3 is TGCGCCAGCAGCTTGGACCCGACACGAACCACCGGGGAGCTGTTTTTT. Encoded protein: CASSLDPTRTTGELFF.